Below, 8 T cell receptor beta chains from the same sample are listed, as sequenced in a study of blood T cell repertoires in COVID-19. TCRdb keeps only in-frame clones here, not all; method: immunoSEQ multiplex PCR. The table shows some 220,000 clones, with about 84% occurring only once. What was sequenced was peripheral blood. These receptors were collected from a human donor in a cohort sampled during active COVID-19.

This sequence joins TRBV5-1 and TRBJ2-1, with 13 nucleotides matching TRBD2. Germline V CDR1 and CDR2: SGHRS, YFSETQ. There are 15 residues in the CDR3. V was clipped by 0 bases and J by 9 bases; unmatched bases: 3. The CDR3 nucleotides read TGCGCCAGCAGCTTGGGGACTAGCGGGAGAAGTGAGCAGTTCTTC. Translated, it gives CASSLGTSGRSEQFF.

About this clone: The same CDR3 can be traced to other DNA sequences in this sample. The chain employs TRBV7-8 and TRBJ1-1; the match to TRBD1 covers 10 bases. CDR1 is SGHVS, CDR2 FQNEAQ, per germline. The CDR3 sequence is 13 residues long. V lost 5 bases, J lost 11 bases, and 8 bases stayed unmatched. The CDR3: CASSLTGGTEAFF. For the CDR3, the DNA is TGTGCCAGCAGCCTGACAGGGGGCACGGAGGCTTTCTTT.

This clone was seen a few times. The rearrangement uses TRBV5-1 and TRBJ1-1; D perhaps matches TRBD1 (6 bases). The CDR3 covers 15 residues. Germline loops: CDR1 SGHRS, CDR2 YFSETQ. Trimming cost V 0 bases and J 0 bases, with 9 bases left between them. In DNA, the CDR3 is TGCGCCAGCAGCTTGGGGGACACCATGAACACTGAAGCTTTCTTT. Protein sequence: CASSLGDTMNTEAFF.

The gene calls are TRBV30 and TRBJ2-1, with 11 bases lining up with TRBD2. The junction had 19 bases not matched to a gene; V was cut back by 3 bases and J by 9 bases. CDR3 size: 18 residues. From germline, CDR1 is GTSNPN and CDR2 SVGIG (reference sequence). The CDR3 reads CAWSPSLGFSGGAGEQFF. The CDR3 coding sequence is TGTGCCTGGAGCCCCTCCCTGGGGTTTAGCGGGGGGGCCGGTGAGCAGTTCTTC.

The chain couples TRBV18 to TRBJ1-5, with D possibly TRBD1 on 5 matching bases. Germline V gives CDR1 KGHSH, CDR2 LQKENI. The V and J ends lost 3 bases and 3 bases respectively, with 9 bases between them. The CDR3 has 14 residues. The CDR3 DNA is TGTGCCAGCTCACCCGACAGCCACAATCAGCCCCAGCATTTT. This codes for CASSPDSHNQPQHF.

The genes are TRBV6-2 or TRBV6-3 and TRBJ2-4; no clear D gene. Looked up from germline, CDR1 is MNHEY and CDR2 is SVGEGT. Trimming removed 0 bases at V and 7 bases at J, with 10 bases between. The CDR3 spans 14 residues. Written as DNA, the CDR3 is TGTGCCAGCAGTTACTCGGAGCCTTCTAACATTCAGTACTTC. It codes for CASSYSEPSNIQYF.

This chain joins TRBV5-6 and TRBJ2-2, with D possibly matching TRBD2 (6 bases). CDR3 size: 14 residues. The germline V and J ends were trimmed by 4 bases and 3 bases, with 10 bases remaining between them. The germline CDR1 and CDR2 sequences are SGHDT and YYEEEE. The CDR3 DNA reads TGTGCCAGCAGCGGCGGGGTATACACCGGGGAGCTGTTTTTT. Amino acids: CASSGGVYTGELFF. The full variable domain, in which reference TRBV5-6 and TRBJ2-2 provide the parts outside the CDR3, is DAGVTQSPTHLIKTRGQQVTLRCSPKSGHDTVSWYQQALGQGPQFIFQYYEEEERQRGNFPDRFSGHQFPNYSSELNVNALLLGDSALYLCASSGGVYTGELFFGEGSRLTVL.

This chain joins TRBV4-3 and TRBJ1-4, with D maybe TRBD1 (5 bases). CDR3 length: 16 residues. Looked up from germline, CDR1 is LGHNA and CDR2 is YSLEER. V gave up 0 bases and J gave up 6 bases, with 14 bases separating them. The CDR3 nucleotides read TGCGCCAGCAGCCAAGATTATGGAGGGGACGATGAAAAACTGTTTTTT. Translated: CASSQDYGGDDEKLFF.